This TCR beta chain was observed in a study of blood T cells in healthy people across ages. Study conclusions and caveats: It was not known whether donors were CMV positive (a possible confounder of expanded clonotype changes).

V lost 1 base and J 9 bases, leaving 16 bases between the germline ends. This CDR3 spans 14 amino acids. CDR1 DFQATT and CDR2 SNEGSKA come from the germline V gene (reference sequence). A second PCR, run for roughly 7 to 12 cycles, used a sample-barcoded 5' primer plus a J-beta primer mix. Unique molecular identifiers of 12 random nucleotides labeled each cDNA. TCRdb reprocessed the 5' RACE reads via MiXCR and lists one record per CDR3 protein. Of fewer than 900,000 distinct CDR3 sequences listed, about 42% were seen once; the top ten hold 20% to 25%. For this clonotype: What it binds is unknown.

The study recruited healthy Caucasian donors from Russia who were aged roughly 6 to 90. The chain combines TRBV20-1 with TRBJ2-4; a possible D gene is TRBD2 (6 bases). The specimen sequenced was blood. The TCR sequence derives from a woman aged 60-70 years in good health. In DNA form, the CDR3 reads TGCAGTGCTAGAGTTGAGGATCTCGGGAGCATTCAGTACTTC. It specifies CSARVEDLGSIQYF.